The 27 T cell receptor beta chains reported below all come from one sample, sequenced in a study of blood T cell repertoires in COVID-19. Sequencing used immunoSEQ multiplex PCR; TCRdb keeps in-frame clones, though not all of them. This sample has about 29,000 clones, with approximately 88% found just once. Sequencing was performed on peripheral blood. These TCRs come from a human donor in a cohort sampled during active COVID-19.

The table lists this clone with a count of one. The CDR3 nucleotides read TGTGCCAGCAGCTTAGCCACCCTTAGAGGGACAGGGATCTACGAGCAGTACTTC. Protein product: CASSLATLRGTGIYEQYF. This chain connects TRBV7-6 to TRBJ2-7; 9 bases match TRBD1. The CDR3 contains 18 residues. The junction had 12 bases not matched to a gene; V was cut back by 0 bases and J by 3 bases. Germline V gene sequence: CDR1 SGHVS, CDR2 FNYEAQ. The full variable domain, its missing parts supplied by reference TRBV7-6 and TRBJ2-7, is GAGVSQSPRYKVTKRGQDVALRCDPISGHVSLYWYRQALGQGPEFLTYFNYEAQQDKSGLPNDRFSAERPEGSISTLTIQRTEQRDSAMYRCASSLATLRGTGIYEQYFGPGTRLTVT.

For the CDR3, the DNA is TGTGCCAGCAGAACTGAAATCCACGGAGCTTTCTTT. This gives the protein CASRTEIHGAFF. The chain employs TRBV12-3 or TRBV12-4 and TRBJ1-1; D gene ambiguous. Between the trimmed V and J ends, which lost 6 bases and 10 bases, there was a span of 15 bases. This CDR3 contains 12 residues.

This clone was seen a few times. The chain employs TRBV4-1 and TRBJ1-3, with 7 bases matching TRBD1. This CDR3 has 18 residues. Trimming at V came to 0 bases and at J to 0 bases, leaving 8 bases not matched to a gene. Germline V gene lookup returns CDR1 MGHRA and CDR2 YSYEKL. The CDR3 DNA is TGCGCCAGCAGCCAAGAATTTACAGGGGAGTACTCTGGAAACACCATATATTTT. It encodes CASSQEFTGEYSGNTIYF.

The rearrangement uses TRBV13 and TRBJ2-1, with no clear D. V was clipped by 1 base and J by 3 bases, with 7 bases between them. The CDR3 is 14 residues long. The V gene's germline CDR1 is PRHDT and CDR2 FYEKMQ (reference sequence). As DNA, the CDR3 is TGTGCCAGCAGCTTAGAGCGCGGCTACAATGAGCAGTTCTTC. This sequence encodes CASSLERGYNEQFF.

This clone was seen a few times. V usage is TRBV30 and J usage is TRBJ2-7; 7 positions match TRBD2. V dropped 4 bases and J dropped 1; count of bases not matched to a gene: 10. CDR3 size: 15 residues. Germline V gene sequence: CDR1 GTSNPN, CDR2 SVGIG (reference sequence). The CDR3 loop is CAWTHPGRESYEQYF. CDR3 coding DNA: TGTGCCTGGACGCACCCGGGGAGGGAATCCTACGAGCAGTACTTC.

The rearrangement joins TRBV6-2 or TRBV6-3 to TRBJ2-1, with a weak D call TRBD2 (6 bases). V gave up 4 bases and J gave up 9 bases, with 13 bases separating them. Looked up from germline, CDR1 is MNHEY and CDR2 is SVGEGT. This CDR3 has 13 amino acids. CDR3: CASSSRGFGEQFF. As DNA, the CDR3 is TGTGCCAGCAGTTCGCGGGGATTCGGTGAGCAGTTCTTC.

This clone appeared a few times. The V and J genes are TRBV7-9 and TRBJ1-6; D perhaps matches TRBD1 (5 bases). This CDR3 has 13 residues. V shed 3 bases and J shed 8 bases, with 8 bases lying between them. The germline V gene encodes CDR1 SEHNR and CDR2 FQNEAQ (reference sequence). CDR3 sequence: CASSLEGYSPLHF. Here the CDR3 DNA reads TGTGCCAGCAGCTTGGAGGGGTATTCACCCCTCCACTTT.

This chain connects TRBV4-2 to TRBJ1-4, with 8 bases lining up with TRBD1. With 4 bases clipped from V and 8 bases from J, the junction kept 9 bases outside the gene matches. The germline V gene encodes CDR1 LGHNA and CDR2 YNFKEQ. The CDR3 covers 15 residues. The CDR3 nucleotides are TGTGCCAGCAGCCCCTCCGGACAGGGACGCGAAAAACTGTTTTTT. Its protein is CASSPSGQGREKLFF.

This sequence joins TRBV19 and TRBJ2-6, with 9 nucleotides matching TRBD1. The CDR3 is 16 amino acids. The germline V gene encodes CDR1 LNHDA and CDR2 SQIVND (reference sequence). J gave up 2 bases and V 4 bases, and 3 bases lay outside the gene matches. The CDR3 spells CASSRTGAPGANVLTF. The CDR3 DNA sequence: TGTGCCAGTAGTAGGACAGGGGCGCCTGGGGCCAACGTCCTGACTTTC.

This clone showed up just once. J is TRBJ1-6 and V is TRBV6-5, with D possibly being TRBD1 (5 bases). Germline CDR1 and CDR2: MNHEY and SVGAGI. The CDR3 extends over 12 amino acids. V was cut by 8 bases and J by 8 bases, with 10 bases left in between. CDR3 amino acids: CASSRGYSPLHF. CDR3 bases: TGTGCCAGCTCTAGGGGATATTCACCCCTCCACTTT.

The chain recombines TRBV19 with TRBJ1-2, with D perhaps TRBD1 (5 bases). CDR1 is LNHDA, CDR2 SQIVND, per germline (reference sequence). The CDR3 contains 14 residues. V lost 4 bases and J 5 bases, leaving 14 bases between the germline ends. CDR3 sequence: CASSSTRQGYGYTF. The CDR3 DNA sequence: TGTGCCAGTAGTAGCACCCGGCAGGGTTATGGCTACACCTTC. Complete variable domain (other parts from reference TRBV19 and TRBJ1-2): DGGITQSPKYLFRKEGQNVTLSCEQNLNHDAMYWYRQDPGQGLRLIYYSQIVNDFQKGDIAEGYSVSREKKESFPLTVTSAQKNPTAFYLCASSSTRQGYGYTFGSGTRLTVV.

In this sample, this clone turned up once. This chain uses TRBV6-5 with TRBJ1-5; 8 bases are shared with TRBD1. Germline assignment: CDR1 MNHEY and CDR2 SVGAGI. The CDR3 spans 15 residues. With 6 bases clipped from V and 3 bases from J, the junction kept 7 bases outside the gene matches. CDR3 loop: CASSPGTGYNQPQHF. CDR3 nucleotide sequence: TGTGCCAGCAGCCCCGGGACAGGATACAATCAGCCCCAGCATTTT.

The chain has TRBV7-9 and TRBJ2-3; unclear D gene. V was pared by 3 bases and J by 4 bases, with 11 bases between. The CDR3 length is 14 residues. CDR1 is SEHNR and CDR2 is FQNEAQ in the germline V gene (reference sequence). DNA of the CDR3: TGTGCCAGCAGCTTCTACTATGGCCCAGATACGCAGTATTTT. Protein: CASSFYYGPDTQYF.

The V gene is TRBV11-2, the J gene TRBJ1-3; a weak D match, TRBD1 (5 bases). In germline, CDR1 is SGHAT, CDR2 FQNNGV. The ends were cut back, 3 bases at V and 0 bases at J, with 9 bases in the middle. The CDR3 runs 15 residues. Here the CDR3 DNA reads TGTGCCAGCAGCTTGGGCAGGGCCTCTGGAAACACCATATATTTT. This translates into CASSLGRASGNTIYF.

The rearrangement joins TRBV5-3 to TRBJ2-1; D gene ambiguous. TRBV5-3 is an ORF; its function is uncertain. Trimming took 1 base from V and 1 from J, leaving 18 bases between them. The CDR3 totals 18 residues. For the CDR3, the DNA is TGTGCCAGAAGCTTGTATCCATCCTACCCCCCGTCCTACAATGAGCAGTTCTTC. The encoded protein is CARSLYPSYPPSYNEQFF.

V gene TRBV9 combines with J gene TRBJ2-1, with D possibly matching TRBD1 (6 bases). This CDR3 is 16 amino acids long. The V gene lost 5 bases and the J gene lost 0 bases, with 15 bases spanning the gap. Germline V gives CDR1 SGDLS, CDR2 YYNGEE. CDR3 amino acids: CASSTSTGTSYNEQFF. The DNA of the CDR3 is TGTGCCAGCAGTACGTCAACAGGGACCTCCTACAATGAGCAGTTCTTC.

This clone was counted only a few times. The V call is TRBV11-2, the J call TRBJ1-3; TRBD1 matches 7 bases. This CDR3 has 15 residues. The germline V gene encodes CDR1 SGHAT and CDR2 FQNNGV. V shed 1 base, J shed 3 bases, and the junction held 3 bases outside the gene matches. CDR3: CASSLAGGYGNTIYF. The CDR3 DNA reads TGTGCCAGCAGCTTAGCAGGGGGTTATGGAAACACCATATATTTT.

By share of the sample, this clone is medium-sized (0.01 to 0.1%). V gene TRBV27 combines with J gene TRBJ1-1, with D maybe TRBD1 (5 bases). CDR1 and CDR2 (germline): MNHEY, SMNVEV (reference sequence). This CDR3 has 14 amino acids. V lost 0 bases and J lost 5, with 10 bases in between. CDR3 in amino acids: CASSLSEGRTEAFF. In DNA, the CDR3 is TGTGCCAGCAGTTTATCAGAGGGGAGGACTGAAGCTTTCTTT.

This rearrangement joins TRBV18 to TRBJ2-3; D uncertain. CDR3 size: 13 residues. Germline V gene data show CDR1 as KGHSH and CDR2 as LQKENI. V was trimmed by 1 base and J by 5 bases, leaving 7 bases between them. The CDR3 spells CASSPLVRDTQYF. The CDR3 DNA reads TGTGCCAGCTCACCACTGGTTAGAGATACGCAGTATTTT.

This chain uses TRBV6-5 with TRBJ1-6, with 7 positions matching TRBD1. The CDR3 extends over 15 amino acids. CDR1 is MNHEY and CDR2 is SVGAGI in the germline V gene. V dropped 7 bases and J dropped 11; count of bases not matched to a gene: 14. The CDR3 DNA sequence: TGTGCCAGCACTCCGGGGGTAGGGGGCGGAACACCCCTCCACTTT. Its protein product is CASTPGVGGGTPLHF.

This clone occurred a few times. The chain uses TRBV5-6 and TRBJ2-3; the D gene is possibly TRBD2 (6 bases). Germline V gene lookup returns CDR1 SGHDT and CDR2 YYEEEE. CDR3 length equals 14 residues. V lost 2 bases, J lost 4 bases, and 11 bases lay in between. The CDR3 loop reads CASSFGGAADTQYF. CDR3 DNA sequence: TGTGCCAGCAGCTTCGGAGGGGCGGCAGATACGCAGTATTTT.

This clone has only one observation. The gene calls are TRBV19 and TRBJ1-5, with D possibly TRBD1 on 5 matching bases. This CDR3 has 16 residues. Trimming removed 3 bases from V and 5 bases from J, with 17 bases in between. Germline V lookup: CDR1 LNHDA, CDR2 SQIVND (reference sequence). CDR3 sequence: CASSILGQGIHQPQHF. The CDR3 coding sequence is TGTGCCAGTAGTATTTTAGGCCAGGGCATACATCAGCCCCAGCATTTT.

The chain's CDR3 is CASSSLDQPQHF. The CDR3, as DNA: TGTGCCAGCAGTTCGCTAGATCAGCCCCAGCATTTT. The chain has TRBV12-3 or TRBV12-4 and TRBJ1-5; D unclear. Trimming left V 4 bases short and J 5 bases short, with 6 bases between. The CDR3 has 12 residues.

This clone was seen only a few times. This chain links TRBV6-2 or TRBV6-3 with TRBJ2-2; D is uncertain. This CDR3 has 15 amino acids. V was cut by 2 bases and J by 0 bases, with 7 bases left in between. Germline-derived CDR1 and CDR2 are MNHEY and SVGEGT. Written as DNA, the CDR3 is TGTGCCAGCAGTTACGTAAGCTCGAACACCGGGGAGCTGTTTTTT. Translation gives CASSYVSSNTGELFF.

The V call is TRBV11-2, the J call TRBJ2-2, with 8 bases aligning to TRBD2. V gave up 4 bases and J gave up 3 bases; unmatched junction bases: 7. From germline, CDR1 is SGHAT and CDR2 FQNNGV. The CDR3 is 16 amino acids. In DNA, the CDR3 is TGTGCCAGCAGCTCAGGGACTAGGGCGGACACCGGGGAGCTGTTTTTT. Translating it yields CASSSGTRADTGELFF.

This rearrangement joins TRBV28 to TRBJ1-4; TRBD1 aligns across 9 bases. CDR3 length equals 14 residues. Germline lookup yields CDR1 MDHEN and CDR2 SYDVKM. Unmatched junction bases numbered 3, after V lost 6 bases and J lost 4 bases. The DNA of the CDR3 is TGTGCCAGCAGGTTGGACAGGGGTAATGAAAAACTGTTTTTT. This encodes CASRLDRGNEKLFF. The variable domain in full, with the rest retrieved from reference TRBV28 and TRBJ1-4, is DVKVTQSSRYLVKRTGEKVFLECVQDMDHENMFWYRQDPGLGLRLIYFSYDVKMKEKGDIPEGYSVSREKKERFSLILESASTNQTSMYLCASRLDRGNEKLFFGSGTQLSVL.

The chain carries TRBV4-2 and TRBJ2-7, with TRBD1 matching over 8 bases. The trim removed 0 bases at V and 2 bases at J, leaving 3 bases unmatched. In germline, CDR1 is LGHNA, CDR2 YNFKEQ. The CDR3 is made up of 15 amino acids. In nucleotides, the CDR3 is TGTGCCAGCAGCCAAGACTTGGACAGGGCCTACGAGCAGTACTTC. This gives the protein CASSQDLDRAYEQYF.